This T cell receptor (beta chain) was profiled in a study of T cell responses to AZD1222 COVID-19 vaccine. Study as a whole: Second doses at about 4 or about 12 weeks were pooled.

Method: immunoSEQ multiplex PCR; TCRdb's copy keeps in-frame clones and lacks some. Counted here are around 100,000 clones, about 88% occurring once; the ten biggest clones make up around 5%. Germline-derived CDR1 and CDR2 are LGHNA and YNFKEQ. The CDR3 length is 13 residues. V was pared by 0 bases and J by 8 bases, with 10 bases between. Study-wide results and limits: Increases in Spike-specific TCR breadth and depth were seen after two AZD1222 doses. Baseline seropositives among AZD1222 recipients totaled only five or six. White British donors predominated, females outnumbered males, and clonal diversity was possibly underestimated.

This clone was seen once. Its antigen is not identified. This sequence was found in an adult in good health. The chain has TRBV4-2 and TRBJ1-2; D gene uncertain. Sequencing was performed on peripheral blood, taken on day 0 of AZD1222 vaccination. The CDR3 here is CASSQETVGGYTF. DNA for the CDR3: TGTGCCAGCAGCCAAGAAACAGTCGGCGGCTACACCTTC.